This T cell receptor (beta chain) was sequenced in a study of beta chain features in type 1 diabetes. Study at large: Healthy donors and patients showed comparable age, gender and cell yields.

The study's findings and limits: VDJ junctions in type 1 diabetes patients carried more deletions and fewer insertions. For patients and controls alike, PCR might favor shorter templates to the same degree.

This clone has a handful of counts. Its antigen is still unknown. Germline V lookup: CDR1 MGHDK, CDR2 SYGVNS. The CDR3 sequence is 13 residues long. With 5 bases removed from V and 9 bases from J, the gap between germline ends came to 16 bases. The entirety of the isolated RNA underwent reverse transcription, so expressed TCRB transcripts were sequenced. The protocol was immunoSEQ multiplex PCR, while the TCRdb copy is restricted to in-frame clones and leaves out a portion. The sample yields fewer than 200,000 clones, about 13% seen once. Sorting of CD4+ naive, central memory, regulatory and stem cell-like memory cells was performed via CD45RO/CCR7/CD25/CD127/CD95/CD27.

Sequenced input: central memory CD4+ T cells from blood. The gene calls are TRBV25-1 and TRBJ1-2, with a tentative D call TRBD1 (5 bases). This sequence originates from a woman under 30 in good health. The CDR3 is CASSKTWGDSYTF. The CDR3 DNA follows: TGTGCCAGCAGTAAGACGTGGGGGGATAGCTACACCTTC.